This T cell receptor (beta chain) was profiled in a study of T cell changes during pregnancy in multiple sclerosis. The protocol was immunoSEQ multiplex PCR, while the TCRdb copy is restricted to in-frame clones and leaves out a portion. The sample lists 40,000 to 45,000 clones, 75% to 95% occurring once. The V gene's germline CDR1 is SNHLY and CDR2 FYNNEI. This CDR3 has 14 residues. The V segment lost 4 bases and the J segment 1 base; nucleotides outside the gene matches: 4. Specimen: CD4+ T cells from peripheral blood mononuclear cells, collected in the second trimester of pregnancy. V usage is TRBV2 and J usage is TRBJ2-7; 7 nucleotides agree with TRBD2. The TCR sequence derives from a female donor in good health, enrolled as a control in a pregnancy study. The CDR3 DNA is TGTGCCAGCAGTGTCCGGGGGGAGTCCTACGAGCAGTACTTC. It encodes CASSVRGESYEQYF.